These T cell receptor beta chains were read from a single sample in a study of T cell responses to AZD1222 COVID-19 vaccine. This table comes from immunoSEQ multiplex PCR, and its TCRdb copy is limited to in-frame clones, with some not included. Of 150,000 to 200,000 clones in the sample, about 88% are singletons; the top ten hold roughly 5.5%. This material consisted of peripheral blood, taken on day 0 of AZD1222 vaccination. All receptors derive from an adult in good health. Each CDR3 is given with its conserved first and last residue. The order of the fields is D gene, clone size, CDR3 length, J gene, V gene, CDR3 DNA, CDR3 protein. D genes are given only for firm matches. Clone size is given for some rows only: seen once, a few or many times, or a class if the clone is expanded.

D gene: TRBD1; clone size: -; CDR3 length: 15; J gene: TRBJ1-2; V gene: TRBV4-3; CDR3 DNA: TGCGCCAGCAGCCAAGAAGGAGGACAGGACTATGGCTACACCTTC; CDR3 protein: CASSQEGGQDYGYTF
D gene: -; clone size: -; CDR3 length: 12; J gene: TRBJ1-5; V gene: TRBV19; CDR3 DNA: TGTGCCAGTACCCAACGGGGGTTGGGCGTGCATTTT; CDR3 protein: CASTQRGLGVHF
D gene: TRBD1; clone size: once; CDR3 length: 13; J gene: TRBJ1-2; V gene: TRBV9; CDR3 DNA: TGTGCCAGCAGCGTAGAGGGGGCGGGTGGCTACACCTTC; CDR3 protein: CASSVEGAGGYTF
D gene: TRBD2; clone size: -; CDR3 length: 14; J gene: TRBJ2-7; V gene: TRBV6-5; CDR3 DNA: TGTGCCAGCAGTTACTCCGGGACTAGGGACGAGCAGTACTTC; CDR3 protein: CASSYSGTRDEQYF
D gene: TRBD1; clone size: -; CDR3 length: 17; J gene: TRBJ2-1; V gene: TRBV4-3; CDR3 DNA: TGCGCCAGCAGCCAAGAACGGACAGGGGGCAAGGATAATGAGCAGTTCTTC; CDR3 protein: CASSQERTGGKDNEQFF
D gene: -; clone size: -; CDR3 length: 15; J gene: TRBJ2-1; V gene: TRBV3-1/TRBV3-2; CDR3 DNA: TGTGCCAGCAGCCAAGTTGCCCTAGCAGACAATGAGCAGTTCTTC; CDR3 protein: CASSQVALADNEQFF
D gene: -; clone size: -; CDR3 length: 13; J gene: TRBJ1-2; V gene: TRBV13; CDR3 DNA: TGTGCCAGCAGCTCCCGACAGGTTGATGGCTACACCTTC; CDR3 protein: CASSSRQVDGYTF
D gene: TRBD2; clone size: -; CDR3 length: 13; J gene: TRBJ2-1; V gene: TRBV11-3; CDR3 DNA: TGTGCCAGCAGTTTTAGCGGGGTGGATGAGCAGTTCTTC; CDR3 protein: CASSFSGVDEQFF
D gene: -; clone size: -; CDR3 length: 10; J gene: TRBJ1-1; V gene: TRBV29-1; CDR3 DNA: TGCAGCGCCGGGAACACTGAAGCTTTCTTT; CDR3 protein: CSAGNTEAFF
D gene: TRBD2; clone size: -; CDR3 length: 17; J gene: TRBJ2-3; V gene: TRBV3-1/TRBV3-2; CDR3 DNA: TGTGCCAGCAGCCGGACCCTTACGGGACTAGCGGAAGATACGCAGTATTTT; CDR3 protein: CASSRTLTGLAEDTQYF
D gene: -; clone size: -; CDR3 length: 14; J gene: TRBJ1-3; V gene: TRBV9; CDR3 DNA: TGTGCCAGCAGCGTATCTGGGTTCGGAAACACCATATATTTT; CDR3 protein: CASSVSGFGNTIYF
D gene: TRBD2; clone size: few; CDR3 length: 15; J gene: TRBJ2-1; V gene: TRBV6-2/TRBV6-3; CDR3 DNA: TGTGCCAGCAGCCCCGGGACTAGCGGGAGCGATGAGCAGTTCTTC; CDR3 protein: CASSPGTSGSDEQFF
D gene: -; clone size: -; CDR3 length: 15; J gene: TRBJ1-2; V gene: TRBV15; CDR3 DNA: TGTGCCACCAGCAGAGAAGGAGGGACTAAGCATGGCTACACCTTC; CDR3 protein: CATSREGGTKHGYTF
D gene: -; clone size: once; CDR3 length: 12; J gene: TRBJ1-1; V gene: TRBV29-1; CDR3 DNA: TGCAGCGCCCAAGGGCAGGGAACTGAAGCTTTCTTT; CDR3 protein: CSAQGQGTEAFF
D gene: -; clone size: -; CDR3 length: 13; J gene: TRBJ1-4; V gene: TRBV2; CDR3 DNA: TGTGCCACCGGGATAGGAGGGAGTGAAAAACTGTTTTTT; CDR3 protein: CATGIGGSEKLFF
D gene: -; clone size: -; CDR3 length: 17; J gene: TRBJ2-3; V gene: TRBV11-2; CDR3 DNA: TGTGCCAGCAGCCCTATACAGGGGAGGGGACACACAGATACGCAGTATTTT; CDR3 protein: CASSPIQGRGHTDTQYF
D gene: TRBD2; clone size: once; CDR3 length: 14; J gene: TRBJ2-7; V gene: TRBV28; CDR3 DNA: TGTGCCAGCAGACCCGGACTAGGCGGCGGCGAGCAGTACTTC; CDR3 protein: CASRPGLGGGEQYF
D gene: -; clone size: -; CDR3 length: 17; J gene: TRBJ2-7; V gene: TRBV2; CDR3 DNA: TGTGCCAGCACCCTGGAAGGGTGGCAGAGGAGCTCCTACGAGCAGTACTTC; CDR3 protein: CASTLEGWQRSSYEQYF